In this sample, the clone carrying this T cell receptor beta chain turned up many times. Its antigen is as yet unknown. After constant-region reverse-primer amplification, full-length variable regions underwent semi-nested PCR with Nested Universal Primer A. TCRdb reanalysed the 5' RACE reads using MiXCR and keeps one entry per CDR3 protein. The repertoire holds under 65,000 distinct CDR3 sequences, roughly 30% seen once, with approximately 3.3% in the top ten. Study findings and constraints: Tumor memory CD4+ T cell TCR gene usage was found to cluster with blood and lymph node memory CD4+ cells and with lymph node naive CD4+ cells.

The receptor was derived from a female donor with breast cancer. The sample was tumor-infiltrating memory CD4+ T cells sorted from the breast tumor. Subset meaning: memory CD4+ T cells, CD4+CD45RO+CD25-.

Here the CDR3 reads CASTTIGQGNEQYF. CDR3 sequence (DNA): TGCGCCAGCACCACTATTGGGCAGGGCAACGAGCAGTACTTC. The genes are TRBV4-1 and TRBJ2-7, with D tentatively TRBD1 (5 bases). Deletions cut 7 bases from V and 5 bases from J, with 18 bases between. The CDR3 is 14 amino acids. CDR1 is MGHRA, CDR2 YSYEKL, per germline.